A selection of T cell receptor beta chains follows, all from one sample in a study of early T cells in non-severe SARS-CoV-2 infection. TCRdb passed the 5' RACE reads through MiXCR, listing each CDR3 protein once. The top ten clones hold 0.95% to 1.5% of a sample with 57,000 or so distinct CDR3 sequences, about 11% of them seen once. Sequences were derived from whole blood, sampled at baseline. These TCRs come from an adult who was a healthcare worker with PCR-confirmed SARS-CoV-2 infection or an uninfected control (not recorded which). The donor label of this sample is uncertain. Both conserved end residues are part of each CDR3. A D gene is named only where the DNA matches it firmly. Some rows have no size entry. The others give once, few or many, or a class for an expanded clone.

J gene,clone size,V gene,D gene,CDR3 DNA,CDR3 protein
TRBJ2-1,few,TRBV11-2,TRBD2,TGTGCCAGCAGCCAGGGACTAGCGGGGGGGCGGTATGAGGCTGAGCAGTTCTTC,CASSQGLAGGRYEAEQFF
TRBJ2-2,few,TRBV7-8,TRBD1,TGTGCCAGCAGCTTTGGACAGGGGGCCCGTGGCGGGGAGCTGTTTTTT,CASSFGQGARGGELFF
TRBJ2-3,NA,TRBV10-3,NA,TGTGCCACAAACTCAGGGTTCACAGATACGCAGTATTTT,CATNSGFTDTQYF
TRBJ1-4,NA,TRBV7-2,NA,TGTGCCAGCAGCTTAGGCCCGGTGGAGGGAGAAAAACTGTTTTTT,CASSLGPVEGEKLFF
TRBJ2-2,NA,TRBV7-6,TRBD1,TGTGCCAGCAGGGGGAATCCGGGACAGGGTACCGGGGAGCTGTTTTTT,CASRGNPGQGTGELFF
TRBJ1-5,few,TRBV6-5,NA,TGTGCCAGCAGAGTTACTCTCAGGATAGGACCTAGCAATCAGCCCCAGCATTTT,CASRVTLRIGPSNQPQHF
TRBJ2-3,few,TRBV7-8,NA,TGTGCCAGCAGCTTAGATGCGACTTTGCCAGATACGCAGTATTTT,CASSLDATLPDTQYF
TRBJ1-6,NA,TRBV20-1,NA,TGCAGTGCTAGAGATGATGCAGGGATTAATTCACCCCTCCACTTT,CSARDDAGINSPLHF
TRBJ1-2,many,TRBV20-1,NA,TGCAGTGCTTCGGCGGGCTCCTTGGGAGGCTACACCTTC,CSASAGSLGGYTF
TRBJ1-1,few,TRBV10-1,NA,TGCGCCAGCAGTGAGATTTCGAACACTGAAGCTTTCTTT,CASSEISNTEAFF
TRBJ2-3,few,TRBV15,NA,TGTGCCACCAGCAAGCTAGCGTTAGGTACAGATACGCAGTATTTT,CATSKLALGTDTQYF
TRBJ2-4,NA,TRBV6-6,TRBD2,TGTGCCAGCAGTCAAAGCGGGGACATTCAGTACTTC,CASSQSGDIQYF
TRBJ2-1,few,TRBV6-5,TRBD1,TGTGCCAGCAGTTACTCGCATTCCAGGGGGCTTAGCTCCTACAATGAGCAGTTCTTC,CASSYSHSRGLSSYNEQFF
TRBJ2-5,few,TRBV7-8,TRBD1,TGTGCCAGCAGCCCCTGGACAGGGGCACAAGAGACCCAGTACTTC,CASSPWTGAQETQYF
TRBJ1-6,few,TRBV12-3/TRBV12-4,TRBD1,TGTGCCAGCAGTTTAGCCTTGACCAGGGGGTCACCCCTCCACTTT,CASSLALTRGSPLHF
TRBJ2-1,many,TRBV27,TRBD1,TGTGCCAGCAGCTACGACTCAGGGGGCGCAACTAATGAGCAGTTCTTC,CASSYDSGGATNEQFF
TRBJ2-1,many,TRBV11-2,TRBD1,TGTGCCAGCAGCTTAGATTGGACAGGGAATGAGCAGTTCTTC,CASSLDWTGNEQFF
TRBJ2-1,few,TRBV6-5,TRBD2,TGTGCCAGCAGTTACTCGATCGGTCTCCCCCATACTAGCGCAAGCTACAATGAGCAGTTCTTC,CASSYSIGLPHTSASYNEQFF
TRBJ2-5,many,TRBV7-7,TRBD1,TGTGCCAGCAGCCTGGGGACAGTCCAAGAGACCCAGTACTTC,CASSLGTVQETQYF
TRBJ2-1,NA,TRBV10-3,NA,TGTGCCATCAGAGGCCACAATTCGAGCTCCTACAATGAGCAGTTCTTC,CAIRGHNSSSYNEQFF
TRBJ2-2,many,TRBV5-1,TRBD1,TGCGCCAGCAGCTTGCTACCAGGGGGCTACACCGGGGAGCTGTTTTTT,CASSLLPGGYTGELFF
TRBJ2-3,few,TRBV4-2,NA,TGTGCCAGCAGCCAAGCACAGGGTCCGGATACGCAGTATTTT,CASSQAQGPDTQYF
TRBJ2-2,NA,TRBV19,NA,TGTGCCAGTAGTATGCAGGGGAGATCCGGGGAGCTGTTTTTT,CASSMQGRSGELFF
TRBJ2-3,many,TRBV20-1,TRBD1,TGCAGTGCTCGACAGGGCGCTGGCACAGATACGCAGTATTTT,CSARQGAGTDTQYF
TRBJ1-4,few,TRBV27,TRBD1,TGTGCCAGCAGGGACAGGGGTGAAAAACTGTTTTTT,CASRDRGEKLFF
TRBJ2-2,few,TRBV10-3,TRBD2,TGTGCCATCCCGCGGGGGGCAGGGCCGCCATCCCTCGCGAACACCGGGGAGCTGTTTTTT,CAIPRGAGPPSLANTGELFF
TRBJ1-1,few,TRBV10-1,NA,TGCGCCAGCAGTCCAGAAATGAACACTGAAGCTTTCTTT,CASSPEMNTEAFF
TRBJ2-2,many,TRBV19,NA,TGTGCCAGCATACAGGCGCCCGGGGAGCTGTTTTTT,CASIQAPGELFF
TRBJ2-3,few,TRBV6-1,NA,TGTGCCAGCAGATTCACGGCTAGCACAGATACGCAGTATTTT,CASRFTASTDTQYF
TRBJ2-2,few,TRBV11-3,NA,TGTGCCAGCAGCTTGGCGGCAGGGTCAGGGGAGCTGTTTTTT,CASSLAAGSGELFF
TRBJ2-3,NA,TRBV29-1,NA,TGCAGCGCACGGGGTTATCGCACAGATACGCAGTATTTT,CSARGYRTDTQYF
TRBJ1-5,NA,TRBV20-1,TRBD1,TGCAGTGCTAGCGGCGGGACAGGCTATAGCAATCAGCCCCAGCATTTT,CSASGGTGYSNQPQHF
TRBJ2-5,NA,TRBV7-2,NA,TGTGCCAGCAGCCCTGGGGGGGGCGGAGAGACCCAGTACTTC,CASSPGGGGETQYF
TRBJ1-2,few,TRBV18,TRBD1,TGTGCCAGCTCACGAGGGGGCCTCTATGGCTACACCTTC,CASSRGGLYGYTF
TRBJ2-5,once,TRBV6-6,TRBD2,TGTGCCAGCAGGCGAGGGACTAGCGGACCGGGGACCCAGTACTTC,CASRRGTSGPGTQYF
TRBJ2-3,NA,TRBV27,NA,TGTGCCAGCAGTCTTAGGGGACCCGCAGATACGCAGTATTTT,CASSLRGPADTQYF
TRBJ1-6,few,TRBV7-9,NA,TGTGCCAGCAGGGGGACCGCAGGTTCACCCCTCCACTTT,CASRGTAGSPLHF
TRBJ2-1,many,TRBV7-8,TRBD1,TGTGCCAGCAGCTTACGGACAGGGGGTGCGAATGAGCAGTTCTTC,CASSLRTGGANEQFF
TRBJ1-6,NA,TRBV4-2,NA,TGTGCCAGCAGCCACCTAAATGATTCACCCCTCCACTTT,CASSHLNDSPLHF
TRBJ2-1,NA,TRBV20-1,NA,TGCAGTGCCAGGGAAAGTGGACTTATAGGCAATGAGCAGTTCTTC,CSARESGLIGNEQFF
TRBJ1-4,few,TRBV11-2,TRBD1,TGTGCCAGCAGCTTGGAAGGGACAGGCGGTGAAAAACTGTTTTTT,CASSLEGTGGEKLFF
TRBJ2-1,few,TRBV9,TRBD2,TGTGCCAGCAGCCCGGGACTAGCGGGGTTCAATGAGCAGTTCTTC,CASSPGLAGFNEQFF
TRBJ1-2,many,TRBV5-1,TRBD1,TGCGCCAGCAGCTCCCCCTACTCCGCACAGGGGGCTGATGGCTACACCTTC,CASSSPYSAQGADGYTF
TRBJ1-2,NA,TRBV19,NA,TGTGCCAGTCGGGACCTTTCCAACTATGGCTACACCTTC,CASRDLSNYGYTF
TRBJ1-2,NA,TRBV11-2,NA,TGTGCCAGCAGCTGGCAAACTAACTATGGCTACACCTTC,CASSWQTNYGYTF
TRBJ1-1,many,TRBV4-1,NA,TGCGCCAGCAGCCAAAACCAGGGTGGGAACACTGAAGCTTTCTTT,CASSQNQGGNTEAFF
TRBJ2-3,NA,TRBV28,TRBD2,TGTGCAAGCAGTTTAGCGGGGGGCCGGTCAGATACGCAGTATTTT,CASSLAGGRSDTQYF
TRBJ1-2,many,TRBV6-2/TRBV6-3,NA,TGTGCCAGCAGTTACGCTCTGTTCGGCTACACCTTC,CASSYALFGYTF
TRBJ1-6,NA,TRBV12-3/TRBV12-4,TRBD1,TGTGCCAGCAGTTCGGGACAGGGCGGTTCACCCCTCCACTTT,CASSSGQGGSPLHF
TRBJ2-1,NA,TRBV11-1,TRBD1,TGTGCCAGCATCGCACAGGGGGCGGTTCGTAATGAGCAGTTCTTC,CASIAQGAVRNEQFF